These T cell receptor beta chains were read from a single sample in a study of CD8 T cells in Susac syndrome. TCRdb reprocessed the immunoSEQ multiplex PCR reads with MiXCR, giving one entry per CDR3 protein. The sample has approximately 110,000 distinct CDR3 sequences, 93% seen once; the top ten hold approximately 0.31%. Sequences were obtained from CD8+ T cells from PBMCs. These receptors were taken from a human donor with multiple sclerosis. The CDR3 runs from the conserved cysteine through the conserved F or W. Each record gives: D gene, V gene, J gene, clone size, CDR3 DNA, CDR3 protein. D genes are given only for firm matches. The size field is filled for only some rows; it gives once, few, many or a size class.

.	TRBV15	TRBJ2-3	.	TGTGCCACCAGCAGAGATCCGTCGGGGACAGATACGCAGTATTTT	CATSRDPSGTDTQYF
.	TRBV2	TRBJ1-2	once	TGTGCCAGCAGTGAAGGGCGGGGATTGGACTATGGCTACACCTTC	CASSEGRGLDYGYTF
.	TRBV20-1	TRBJ1-5	.	TGCAGTGCTGGAGTTTGGACGGCGGATAATCAGCCCCAGCATTTT	CSAGVWTADNQPQHF
.	TRBV7-8	TRBJ2-3	.	TGTGCCAGCAGCCCTACATCGTCCGATACGCAGTATTTT	CASSPTSSDTQYF
.	TRBV12-3/TRBV12-4	TRBJ1-5	.	TGTGCCAGCAGCCGACAACCTAGCAATCAGCCCCAGCATTTT	CASSRQPSNQPQHF
TRBD1	TRBV6-5	TRBJ1-2	.	TGTGCCAGCAGTTACTCCAGGGGGCGAGGCAACTATGGCTACACCTTC	CASSYSRGRGNYGYTF
.	TRBV19	TRBJ2-7	.	TGTGCCAGTAGTAGAGGCCCCTTGGCCGAGCAGTACTTC	CASSRGPLAEQYF
TRBD1	TRBV7-9	TRBJ1-5	.	TGTGCCAGCAGCTTAGTAGGTCCGGCAGGGGGTCAGCCCCAGCATTTT	CASSLVGPAGGQPQHF
TRBD1	TRBV29-1	TRBJ2-3	.	TGCAGCGCCTGGACAACGGGCCAGGGGGCTCGGTTTGATACGCAGTATTTT	CSAWTTGQGARFDTQYF
TRBD1	TRBV14	TRBJ2-7	.	TGTGCCAGCAGCCAAAAAACTGCGGACAGGTCCTACGAGCAGTACTTC	CASSQKTADRSYEQYF
.	TRBV13	TRBJ2-1	.	TGTGCCAGCAGCTTAGAGGGGCACAATGAGCAGTTCTTC	CASSLEGHNEQFF
.	TRBV14	TRBJ2-2	.	TGTGCCAGCAGCCTAAAAAACTGGGGCACCGGGGAGCTGTTTTTT	CASSLKNWGTGELFF
TRBD1	TRBV20-1	TRBJ1-5	.	TGCAGTGCTAGAGAGAGGGGGCCAAGCAATCAGCCCCAGCATTTT	CSARERGPSNQPQHF
.	TRBV27	TRBJ2-2	once	TGTGCCAGCAGTTTCCCATCGTCCGGGGAGCTGTTTTTT	CASSFPSSGELFF
.	TRBV25-1	TRBJ1-3	.	TGTGCCGGCTCGACTGGAAACACCATATATTTT	CAGSTGNTIYF
.	TRBV4-2	TRBJ2-1	.	TGTGCCAGCAGCCAAGGTCGTGGTAATGAGCAGTTCTTC	CASSQGRGNEQFF
TRBD2	TRBV4-1	TRBJ2-1	.	TGCGCCAGCAGCCAAGTCCTGGGACTAGCGGGCAGGAACAATGAGCAGTTCTTC	CASSQVLGLAGRNNEQFF
.	TRBV19	TRBJ1-5	.	TGTGCCAGTAGTATAGAGGGAGGGCGGCGCAGGAATCAGCCCCAGCATTTT	CASSIEGGRRRNQPQHF
TRBD1	TRBV7-6	TRBJ1-1	.	TGTGCCAGCAGCTTTCCAAAGGGGGCGAACACTGAAGCTTTCTTT	CASSFPKGANTEAFF
TRBD2	TRBV27	TRBJ2-3	.	TGTGCCAGCAGCCCTCTACTAGCGGGGGGGGCAGATACGCAGTATTTT	CASSPLLAGGADTQYF
TRBD2	TRBV7-2	TRBJ2-1	.	TGTGCCAGCAGCTTAGGGGCTAGCGGGGGCGTTGAGCAGTTCTTC	CASSLGASGGVEQFF
.	TRBV29-1	TRBJ2-7	few	TGCAGCGTTGAAGACCCAAACGAGCAGTACTTC	CSVEDPNEQYF
.	TRBV12-5	TRBJ1-1	.	TGTGCTAGTGGTTGGGGGGCGTACACTGAAGCTTTCTTT	CASGWGAYTEAFF
.	TRBV9	TRBJ1-5	.	TGTGCCAGCAGCGTAGGGGATGGTTTTCAGCCCCAGCATTTT	CASSVGDGFQPQHF
.	TRBV6-1	TRBJ2-2	.	TGTGCCAGCAGTGAAGATCCCCGGGGCACGAACACCGGGGAGCTGTTTTTT	CASSEDPRGTNTGELFF
TRBD1	TRBV15	TRBJ2-2	.	TGTGCCACCAGCAGCCACAGGGGGCTGGACACCGGGGAGCTGTTTTTT	CATSSHRGLDTGELFF
TRBD2	TRBV20-1	TRBJ2-7	.	TGCAGTGCCCCTAGCGGGCTAGCCCTCTACGAGCAGTACTTC	CSAPSGLALYEQYF
.	TRBV28	TRBJ2-3	.	TGTGCCAGCAGTTTGTACGAACAGCGCACAGATACGCAGTATTTT	CASSLYEQRTDTQYF
.	TRBV27	TRBJ2-7	.	TGTGCCAGCAGTTTAACCCGGACAGCCTACGAGCAGTACTTC	CASSLTRTAYEQYF
.	TRBV24-1	TRBJ1-1	.	TGTGCCACCAGACCGGGGCTTGAAGCTTTCTTT	CATRPGLEAFF
.	TRBV24-1	TRBJ2-7	once	TGTGCCACCAGTGACACCTCCAAATCCGAGCAGTACTTC	CATSDTSKSEQYF
.	TRBV27	TRBJ2-7	few	TGTGCCAGCAGCAACAGGTTCTCCTACGAGCAGTACTTC	CASSNRFSYEQYF
.	TRBV5-1	TRBJ1-6	.	TGCGCCAGCAGCCTGGAAGCGGCCAGGGACAATTCACCCCTCCACTTT	CASSLEAARDNSPLHF
.	TRBV9	TRBJ1-2	once	TGTGCCAGCAGCGCCGTCGGTCGGGACTATGGCTACACCTTC	CASSAVGRDYGYTF
TRBD2	TRBV7-9	TRBJ2-1	.	TGTGCCAGCAGCTTACCAGGGACTAGCGGGATAGATGAGCAGTTCTTC	CASSLPGTSGIDEQFF
TRBD2	TRBV7-9	TRBJ2-1	.	TGTGCCAGCAGCACCGCTAGCGGGGGGGCCTTGGATGAGCAGTTCTTC	CASSTASGGALDEQFF
TRBD2	TRBV7-8	TRBJ2-1	.	TGTGCCAGCAGCTTGGGACCGGGGGGTATAAATGAGCAGTTCTTC	CASSLGPGGINEQFF
TRBD1	TRBV27	TRBJ2-7	.	TGTGCCAGCAGTACGGGACAGTCGATCTACGAGCAGTACTTC	CASSTGQSIYEQYF